This T cell receptor (beta chain) was documented in a study of cytomegalovirus exposure and HLA in healthy donors. Findings and caveats of the study: Upon later analysis, TCR association rates were observed to vary by HLA locus, being highest for DRB1 and lowest for HLA-C. Earlier findings revealed that most TCR beta V segments proved productive either about 87% or about 30% of the time.

PCR employed 60 Vbeta and 13 Jbeta primers. Assay: immunoSEQ multiplex PCR; the TCRdb copy retains only in-frame clones and omits some. In the table there are 90,000 or so clones, roughly four fifths of which are singletons. V lost 6 bases, J lost 6 bases, and 2 bases stayed unmatched. In germline, CDR1 is LGHNA, CDR2 YSLEER. The CDR3 length is 13 residues. In the case of this clone: The antigen remains undetermined.

These donors counted as nominally healthy when sampled, but unrecorded immune exposures were likely. The V and J genes are TRBV4-3 and TRBJ2-2; TRBD1 aligns across 9 bases. The sample was PBMCs. The receptor's source is a man aged 25 to 45 in good health and CMV-seropositive. The CDR3 DNA is TGCGCCAGCAGGGACAGGGGCGCCGGGGAGCTGTTTTTT. Translated: CASRDRGAGELFF.